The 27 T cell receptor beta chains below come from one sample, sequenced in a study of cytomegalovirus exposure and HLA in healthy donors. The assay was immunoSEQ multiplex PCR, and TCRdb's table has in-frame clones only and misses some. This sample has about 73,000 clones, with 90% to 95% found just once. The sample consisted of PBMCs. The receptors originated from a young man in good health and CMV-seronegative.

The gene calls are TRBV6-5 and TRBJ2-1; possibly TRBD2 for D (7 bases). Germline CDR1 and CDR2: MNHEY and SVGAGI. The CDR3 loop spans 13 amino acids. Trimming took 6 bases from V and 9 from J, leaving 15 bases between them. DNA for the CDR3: TGTGCCAGCAGGTGGGGGGGCCTCGGTGAGCAGTTCTTC. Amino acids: CASRWGGLGEQFF.

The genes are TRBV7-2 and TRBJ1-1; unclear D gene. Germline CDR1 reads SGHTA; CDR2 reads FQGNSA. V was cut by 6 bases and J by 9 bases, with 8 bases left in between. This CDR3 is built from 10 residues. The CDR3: CASRSVQAFF. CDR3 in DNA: TGTGCCAGCAGAAGCGTACAAGCTTTCTTT.

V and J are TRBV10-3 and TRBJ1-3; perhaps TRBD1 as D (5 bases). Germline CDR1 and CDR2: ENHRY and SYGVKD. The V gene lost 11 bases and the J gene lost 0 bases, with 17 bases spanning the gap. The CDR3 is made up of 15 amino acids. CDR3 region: CAAASGGSSGNTIYF. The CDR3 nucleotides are TGTGCCGCCGCCTCCGGGGGGAGCTCTGGAAACACCATATATTTT.

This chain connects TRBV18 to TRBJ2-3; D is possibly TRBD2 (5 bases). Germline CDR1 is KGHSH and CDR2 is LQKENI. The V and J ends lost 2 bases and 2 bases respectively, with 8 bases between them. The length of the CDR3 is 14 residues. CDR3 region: CASSPGRVTDTQYF. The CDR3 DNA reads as TGTGCCAGCTCACCAGGGAGAGTCACAGATACGCAGTATTTT.

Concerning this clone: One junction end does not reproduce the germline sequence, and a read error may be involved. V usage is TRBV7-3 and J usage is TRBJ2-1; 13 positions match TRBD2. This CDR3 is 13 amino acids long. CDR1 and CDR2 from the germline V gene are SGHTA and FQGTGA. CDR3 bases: TGTGCCAGCAGTGAGGGACTAGCGGGGCGCTGGATCTTC. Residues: CASSEGLAGRWIF.

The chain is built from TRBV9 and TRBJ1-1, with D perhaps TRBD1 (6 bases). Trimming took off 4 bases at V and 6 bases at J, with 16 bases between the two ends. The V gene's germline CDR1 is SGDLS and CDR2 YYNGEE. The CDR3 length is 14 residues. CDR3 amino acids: CASSTLQGIPEAFF. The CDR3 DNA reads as TGTGCCAGCAGCACACTTCAGGGGATCCCTGAAGCTTTCTTT.

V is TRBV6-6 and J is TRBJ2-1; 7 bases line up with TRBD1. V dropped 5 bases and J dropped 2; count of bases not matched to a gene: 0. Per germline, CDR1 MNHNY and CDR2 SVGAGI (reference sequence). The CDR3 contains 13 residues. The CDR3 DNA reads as TGTGCCAGCAGTGGGACAGCCTACAATGAGCAGTTCTTC. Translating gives CASSGTAYNEQFF.

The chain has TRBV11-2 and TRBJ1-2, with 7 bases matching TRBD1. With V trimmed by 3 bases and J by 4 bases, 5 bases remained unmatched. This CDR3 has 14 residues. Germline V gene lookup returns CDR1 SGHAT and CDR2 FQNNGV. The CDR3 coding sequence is TGTGCCAGCAGCTTTACTGGGACAGCCTATGGCTACACCTTC. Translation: CASSFTGTAYGYTF.

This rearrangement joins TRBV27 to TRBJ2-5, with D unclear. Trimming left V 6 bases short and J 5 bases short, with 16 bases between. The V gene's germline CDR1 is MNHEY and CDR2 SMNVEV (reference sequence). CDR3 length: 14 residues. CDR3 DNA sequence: TGTGCCAGCAGCCCCTCACGAGTCTCGGAGACCCAGTACTTC. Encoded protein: CASSPSRVSETQYF.

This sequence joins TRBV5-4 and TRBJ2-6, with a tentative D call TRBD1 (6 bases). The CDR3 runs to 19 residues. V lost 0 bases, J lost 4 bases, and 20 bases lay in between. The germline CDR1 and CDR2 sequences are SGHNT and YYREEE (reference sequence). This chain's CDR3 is CASSLGGTVGGIGANVLTF. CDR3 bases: TGTGCCAGCAGCTTGGGGGGGACGGTAGGGGGTATAGGGGCCAACGTCCTGACTTTC.

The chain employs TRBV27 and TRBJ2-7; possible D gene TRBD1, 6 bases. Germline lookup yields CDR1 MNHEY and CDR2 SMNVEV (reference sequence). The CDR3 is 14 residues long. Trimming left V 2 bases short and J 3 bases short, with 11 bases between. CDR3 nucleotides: TGTGCCAGCAGTTTAAGGACAGAGGGCTACGAGCAGTACTTC. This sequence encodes CASSLRTEGYEQYF.

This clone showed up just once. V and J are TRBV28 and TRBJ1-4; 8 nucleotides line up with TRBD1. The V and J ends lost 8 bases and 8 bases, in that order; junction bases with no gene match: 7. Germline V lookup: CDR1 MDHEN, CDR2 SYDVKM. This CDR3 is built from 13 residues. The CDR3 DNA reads TGTGCCAGCGGACAGGGAGGGCGGGAAAAACTGTTTTTT. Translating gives CASGQGGREKLFF.

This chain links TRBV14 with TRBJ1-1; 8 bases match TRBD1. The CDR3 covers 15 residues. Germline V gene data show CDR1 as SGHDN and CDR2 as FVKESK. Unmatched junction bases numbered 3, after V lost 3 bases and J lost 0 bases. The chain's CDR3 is CASSHRTGMNTEAFF. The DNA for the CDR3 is TGTGCCAGCAGCCACCGGACAGGGATGAACACTGAAGCTTTCTTT.

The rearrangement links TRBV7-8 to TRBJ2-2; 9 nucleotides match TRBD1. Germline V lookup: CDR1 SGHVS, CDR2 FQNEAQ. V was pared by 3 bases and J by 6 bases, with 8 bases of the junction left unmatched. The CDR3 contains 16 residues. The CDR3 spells CASSFGQGFGAGELFF. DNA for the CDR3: TGTGCCAGCAGCTTCGGACAGGGGTTTGGAGCCGGGGAGCTGTTTTTT.

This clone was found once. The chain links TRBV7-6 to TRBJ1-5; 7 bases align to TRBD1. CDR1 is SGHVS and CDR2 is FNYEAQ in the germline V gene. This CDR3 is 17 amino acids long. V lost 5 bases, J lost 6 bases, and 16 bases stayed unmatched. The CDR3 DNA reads TGTGCCAGCAGCCCAGAGGCGACAGGGAAGTTTGGTCAGCCCCAGCATTTT. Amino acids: CASSPEATGKFGQPQHF.

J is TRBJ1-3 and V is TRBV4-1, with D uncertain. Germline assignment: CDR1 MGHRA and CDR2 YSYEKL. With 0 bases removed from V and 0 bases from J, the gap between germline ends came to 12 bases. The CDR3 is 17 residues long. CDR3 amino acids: CASSQEPSGNSGNTIYF. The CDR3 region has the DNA TGCGCCAGCAGCCAAGAACCCTCGGGGAACTCTGGAAACACCATATATTTT.

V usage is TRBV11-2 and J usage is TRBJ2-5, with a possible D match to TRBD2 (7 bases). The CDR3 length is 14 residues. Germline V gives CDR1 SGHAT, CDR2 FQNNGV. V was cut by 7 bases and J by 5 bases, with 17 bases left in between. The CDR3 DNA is TGTGCCAGCACCAACCTAAAGGGGGGGGAGACCCAGTACTTC. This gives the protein CASTNLKGGETQYF.

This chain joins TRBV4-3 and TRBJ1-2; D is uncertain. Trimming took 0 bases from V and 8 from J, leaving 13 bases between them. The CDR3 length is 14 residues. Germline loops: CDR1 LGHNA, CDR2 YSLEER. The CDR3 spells CASSQDLAAPGYTF. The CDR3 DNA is TGCGCCAGCAGCCAAGATCTGGCGGCCCCAGGCTACACCTTC.

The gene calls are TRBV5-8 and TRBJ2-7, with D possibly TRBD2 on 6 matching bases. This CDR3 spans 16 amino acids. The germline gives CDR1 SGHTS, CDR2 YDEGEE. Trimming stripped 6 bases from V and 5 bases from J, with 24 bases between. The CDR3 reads CASILESGEQFHEQYF. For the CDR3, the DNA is TGTGCCAGCATTCTGGAGTCGGGAGAACAGTTCCACGAGCAGTACTTC.

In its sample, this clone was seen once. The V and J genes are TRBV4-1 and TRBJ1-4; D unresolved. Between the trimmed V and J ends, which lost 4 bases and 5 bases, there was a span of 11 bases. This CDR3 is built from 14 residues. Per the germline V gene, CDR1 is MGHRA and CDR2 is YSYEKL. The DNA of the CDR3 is TGCGCCAGCAGCCGTGGACTGGTGAATGAAAAACTGTTTTTT. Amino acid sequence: CASSRGLVNEKLFF.

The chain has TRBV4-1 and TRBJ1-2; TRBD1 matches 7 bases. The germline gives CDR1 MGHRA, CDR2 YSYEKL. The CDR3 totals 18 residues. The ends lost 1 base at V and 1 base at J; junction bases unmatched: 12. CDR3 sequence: CASSQGNGQAEINYGYTF. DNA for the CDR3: TGCGCCAGCAGCCAAGGCAACGGACAGGCTGAAATTAACTATGGCTACACCTTC.

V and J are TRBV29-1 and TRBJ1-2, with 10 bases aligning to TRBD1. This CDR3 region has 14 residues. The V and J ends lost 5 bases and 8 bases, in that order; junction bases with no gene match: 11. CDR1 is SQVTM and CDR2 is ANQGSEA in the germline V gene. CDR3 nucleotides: TGCAGCGTTTATGGGACAGGGGAAAGAGGGGGCTACACCTTC. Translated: CSVYGTGERGGYTF.

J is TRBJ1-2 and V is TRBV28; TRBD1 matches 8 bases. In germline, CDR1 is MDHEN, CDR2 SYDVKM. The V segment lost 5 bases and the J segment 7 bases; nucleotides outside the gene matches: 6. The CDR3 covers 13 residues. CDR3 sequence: CASSLQGAGGYTF. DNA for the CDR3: TGTGCCAGCAGTCTCCAGGGGGCAGGTGGCTACACCTTC.

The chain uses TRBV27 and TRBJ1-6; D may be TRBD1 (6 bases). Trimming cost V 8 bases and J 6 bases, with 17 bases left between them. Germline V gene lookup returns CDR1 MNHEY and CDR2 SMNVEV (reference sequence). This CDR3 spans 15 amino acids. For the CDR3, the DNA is TGTGCCAGCTACCCGATAGGACAGTTTAATTCACCCCTCCACTTT. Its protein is CASYPIGQFNSPLHF.

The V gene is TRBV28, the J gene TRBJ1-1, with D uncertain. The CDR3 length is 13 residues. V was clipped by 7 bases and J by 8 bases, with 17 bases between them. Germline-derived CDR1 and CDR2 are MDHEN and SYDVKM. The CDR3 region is CASTLVGGREAFF. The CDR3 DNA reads TGTGCCAGCACCCTGGTGGGAGGACGAGAAGCTTTCTTT.

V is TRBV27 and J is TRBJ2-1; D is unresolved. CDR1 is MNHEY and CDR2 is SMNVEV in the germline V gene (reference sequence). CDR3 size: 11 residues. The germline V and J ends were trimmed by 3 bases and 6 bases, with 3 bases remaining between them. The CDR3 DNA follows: TGTGCCAGCAGTTTGGCCAATGAGCAGTTCTTC. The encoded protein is CASSLANEQFF.

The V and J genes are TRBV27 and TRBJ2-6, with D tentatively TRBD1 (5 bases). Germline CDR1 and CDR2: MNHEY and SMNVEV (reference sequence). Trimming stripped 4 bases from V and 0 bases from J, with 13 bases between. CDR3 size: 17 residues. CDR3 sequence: CASSSDGHFSGANVLTF. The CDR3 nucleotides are TGTGCCAGCAGTTCCGACGGACATTTCTCTGGGGCCAACGTCCTGACTTTC.